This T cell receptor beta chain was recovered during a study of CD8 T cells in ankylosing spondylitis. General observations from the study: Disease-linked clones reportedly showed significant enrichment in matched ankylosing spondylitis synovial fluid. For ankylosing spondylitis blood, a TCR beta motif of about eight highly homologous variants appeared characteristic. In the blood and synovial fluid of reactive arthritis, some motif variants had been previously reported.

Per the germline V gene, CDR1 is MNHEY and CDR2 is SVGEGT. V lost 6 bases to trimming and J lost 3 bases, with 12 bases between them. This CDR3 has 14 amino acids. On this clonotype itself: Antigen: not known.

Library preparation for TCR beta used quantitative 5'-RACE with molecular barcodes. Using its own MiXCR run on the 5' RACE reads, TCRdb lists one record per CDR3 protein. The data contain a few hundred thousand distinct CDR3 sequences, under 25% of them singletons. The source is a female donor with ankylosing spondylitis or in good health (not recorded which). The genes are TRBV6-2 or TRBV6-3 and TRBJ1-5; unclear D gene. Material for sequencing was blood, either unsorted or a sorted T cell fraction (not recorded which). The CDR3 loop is CASSHGVVNQPQHF. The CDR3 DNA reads TGTGCCAGCAGCCACGGGGTTGTCAATCAGCCCCAGCATTTT.